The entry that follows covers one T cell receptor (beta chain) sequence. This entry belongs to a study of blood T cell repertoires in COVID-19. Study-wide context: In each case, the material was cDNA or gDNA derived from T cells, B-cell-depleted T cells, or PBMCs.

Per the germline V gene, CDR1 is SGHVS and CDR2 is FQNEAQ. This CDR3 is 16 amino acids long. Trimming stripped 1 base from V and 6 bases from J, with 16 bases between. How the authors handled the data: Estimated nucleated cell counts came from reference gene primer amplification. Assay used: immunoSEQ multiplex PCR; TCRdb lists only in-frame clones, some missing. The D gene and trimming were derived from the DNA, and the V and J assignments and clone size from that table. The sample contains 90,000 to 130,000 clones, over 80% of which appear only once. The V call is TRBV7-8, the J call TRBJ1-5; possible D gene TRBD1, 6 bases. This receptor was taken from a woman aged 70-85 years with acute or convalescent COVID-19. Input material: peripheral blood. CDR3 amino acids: CASSLGAGARGQPQHF. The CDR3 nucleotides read TGTGCCAGCAGCTTAGGGGCAGGGGCGAGGGGTCAGCCCCAGCATTTT.